This T cell receptor beta chain stems from a study of PD-L1 blockade in urothelial cancer. Study details: Patients initiated atezolizumab around 2014 at 1,200 mg intravenously every 3 weeks. Bladder-origin urothelial cancer in males covered twenty-five of 29 patients. Analyzed time points were 3 weeks (second dose) and 6 weeks after therapy began.

Germline V gives CDR1 SGHRS, CDR2 YFSETQ. This CDR3 region has 14 residues. V trimming: 0 bases; J trimming: 4 bases; junction bases outside the gene matches: 3. Time point specified: pretreatment peripheral blood. Sequencing was performed with immunoSEQ multiplex PCR; in TCRdb, only in-frame clones are kept and a portion is missing. This sample yields roughly 91,000 clones, of which 85% are seen a single time; approximately 15% belongs to the top ten. The specimen comprised PBMCs, sampled around atezolizumab (anti-PD-L1) treatment. The receptor was isolated from a man in his 60s with urothelial cancer. The rearrangement uses TRBV5-1 and TRBJ1-2; 7 bases agree with TRBD1. The CDR3 DNA sequence: TGCGCCAGCAGCTTGGGGGACAGCGGCTATGGCTACACCTTC. It specifies CASSLGDSGYGYTF.